This T cell receptor (beta chain) appears in the sequencing data of a study of T cell responses to AZD1222 COVID-19 vaccine. Study-level points and caveats: Most donors were white British, females outnumbered males, and clonal diversity was possibly underestimated.

Worth noting for this clone: Its specificity is unknown.

The germline V gene encodes CDR1 SQVTM and CDR2 ANQGSEA. The CDR3 contains 13 residues. Trimming stripped 6 bases from V and 5 bases from J, with 16 bases between. Data came from immunoSEQ multiplex PCR; TCRdb stores just in-frame clones and leaves some out. This table has approximately 140,000 clones, 80% to 95% appearing once. The sequence came from an adult who received the AZD1222 COVID-19 vaccine. J is TRBJ1-1 and V is TRBV29-1, with a tentative D call TRBD1 (5 bases). Material: peripheral blood, obtained 28 days after the second AZD1222 dose. The CDR3 sequence: CSVGPGFATEAFF. The CDR3 DNA sequence: TGCAGCGTGGGACCTGGGTTCGCGACTGAAGCTTTCTTT.